A single T cell receptor beta chain is shown here with its context. Its specific antigen is unknown. Per-base qualities were not stored, and no clone one base away is much larger. Libraries were constructed by the immunoSEQ multiplex PCR assay. The hsTCRB Kit was used according to the manufacturer's protocol to amplify rearranged TCR beta chain sequences. Sequencing of TCRB libraries was carried out on an Illumina MiSeq. Per the authors' processing: The proprietary platform of the kit vendor was used for demultiplexing, trimming and gene mapping. Held by TCRdb, this immuneACCESS table contains in-frame sequences only and omits some clones. Under half of the omission traces to an unresolved V gene where checked; the cause of the rest is unknown. The DNA gave D and trimming, while V, J and clone size come from that table. This sample has around 40,000 clones in its table, and roughly nine tenths of those were observed once. Jointly, the top ten make up 1.5% of the sample.

CDR3 length: 15 amino acids, cysteine to phenylalanine. The only DNA kept is the CDR3, 45 bases in frame from the first base. V sheds 3 bases and J sheds 4 bases, leaving 16 bases between their ends. Based on the germline V gene, the CDR1 and CDR2 sequences are SGHVS and FQNEAQ. This record comes from a study of a mutant IDH1 vaccine in newly diagnosed glioma (dated by TCRdb to about 2021). Regarding the research as a whole: Vaccination started 4-6 weeks after radiotherapy alone, or was given together with temozolomide cycles in the groups whose treatment included chemotherapy. Longitudinal TCRB deep sequencing was done for 25 treated patients, wherever samples were available for exploratory analyses. Of the 25 to 35 treated patients, around 62% were male and about 40% were female, and a mean age of around 40 years was recorded. The week-35 safety follow-up was designated visit V12, and the week-47 end of study was designated visit V13. Prior to enrollment, standard therapy consisting of radiotherapy alone, temozolomide alone, or radiochemotherapy with temozolomide had been administered to patients, with the combination being received by most patients. Peripheral blood was collected at six visits: V03 (baseline), V05, V07, V10, V12 and V13. Overall study results and their limits: PBMC samples for TCRB deep sequencing were selected based on availability. Pseudoprogression appeared unrelated to alterations in the top peripheral T cell clonotypes detected by TCRB sequencing. It was noted by the authors that analyses of patient blood samples could not be reproduced owing to sample limitations. Immune responses induced by the vaccine were seen in roughly 92% of patients across multiple MHC alleles.

Sample time point, as interpreted from the label and publication: week 35, safety follow-up. Each vaccine dose was 300 ug of a 20-mer mutant IDH1 peptide in Montanide, given subcutaneously with topical imiquimod. Patients were given eight vaccinations, in weeks 1, 3, 5, 7, 11, 15, 19 and 23, which matched visits V03 through V10. The donors had newly diagnosed IDH1-mutant astrocytomas of WHO grade 3 or 4 that showed loss of nuclear ATRX. The samples were drawn from NOA16, a multicentre, single-arm, open-label phase I trial in Germany that tested a mutant IDH1 peptide vaccine in humans for the first time. Genomic DNA for TCRB sequencing was extracted from EDTA blood using the DNeasy Blood and Tissue Kit.

Recombination joined TRBV7-8 with TRBJ2-7, with TRBD2 perhaps the D gene, on 7 matching bases. The source was PBMCs, collected from a glioma patient whose treatment included an IDH1 peptide vaccine. The receptor was derived from a man aged 35 to 55 with glioma. The CDR3 region has the sequence CASSLARGGLYEQYF. The nucleotide sequence reads TGTGCCAGCAGCTTGGCGAGGGGGGGGCTGTACGAGCAGTACTTC. The reference TRBV7-8 and TRBJ2-7 proteins fill in what lies around the CDR3, so the full variable domain reads GAGVSQSPRYKVAKRGQDVALRCDPISGHVSLFWYQQALGQGPEFLTYFQNEAQLDKSGLPSDRFFAERPEGSVSTLKIQRTQQEDSAVYLCASSLARGGLYEQYFGPGTRLTVT.